The rows below give T cell receptor beta chains drawn from one sample of a study of T cell repertoires in cytomegalovirus infection. TCRdb re-derived calls from the reads in MiXCR, one entry per CDR3 protein. The table has about 700,000 distinct CDR3 sequences, around a third seen once; the top ten hold over 15%. No antigen has been identified for these receptors. The sequencing here drew on cultured PBMCs, taken from culture after CMV antigen stimulation. The receptor source for this set is a human donor in good health (CMV status not recorded). Some clones in this sample may be carry-over from other donors' samples. The CDR3 runs from the conserved cysteine through the conserved F or W. The D gene is left open where the match is weak. Only some rows state a clone size, as once, few, many or a class for expanded clones.

J gene	CDR3 length	V gene	D gene	clone size	CDR3 DNA	CDR3 protein
TRBJ2-1	18	TRBV7-7	TRBD2	few	TGTGCCAGCAGCTTATACCCCCCGGAGCGATTAGCGGGAGGGGAGCAGTTCTTC	CASSLYPPERLAGGEQFF
TRBJ1-5	16	TRBV18	.	.	TGTGCCAGCTCACCTTCAGTCGGGCGAGGCAATCAGCCCCAGCATTTT	CASSPSVGRGNQPQHF
TRBJ2-3	16	TRBV4-1	TRBD2	.	TGCGCCAGCAGCCAGACCGGGACTAGCGGCACAGATACGCAGTATTTT	CASSQTGTSGTDTQYF
TRBJ1-6	12	TRBV7-2	.	few	TGTGCCAGCAGCTATGAAAATTCACCCCTCCACTTT	CASSYENSPLHF
TRBJ2-5	16	TRBV11-2	.	.	TGTGCCAGCAGCTTAGATCGAGGGGGAGTCCAAGAGACCCAGTACTTC	CASSLDRGGVQETQYF
TRBJ2-1	15	TRBV15	.	.	TGTGCCACCAGCAGAGACAGGGGAGGAAGCAATGAGCAGTTCTTC	CATSRDRGGSNEQFF
TRBJ2-1	16	TRBV19	TRBD2	few	TGTGCCAGTAGTAGGGCTAGCGGGGGGATAGACAATGAGCAGTTCTTC	CASSRASGGIDNEQFF
TRBJ2-4	17	TRBV6-1	.	.	TGTGCCAGCAGTCCACGCTCGGGGTGGTTAGCCAAAAACATTCAGTACTTC	CASSPRSGWLAKNIQYF
TRBJ2-5	12	TRBV6-2/TRBV6-3	.	few	TGTGCCAGCTGGAAAGGATCAGAGACCCAGTACTTC	CASWKGSETQYF
TRBJ2-3	15	TRBV20-1	TRBD2	.	TGCAGTGCTAGACCGGGACTAGCGGGAGCAGATACGCAGTATTTT	CSARPGLAGADTQYF
TRBJ1-1	14	TRBV5-1	.	few	TGCGCCAGCAGCTTGGACAGCTCGAACACTGAAGCTTTCTTT	CASSLDSSNTEAFF
TRBJ2-7	19	TRBV7-8	TRBD2	few	TGTGCCAGCAGGGCTTGGGGGTCCGGGACTAGCGGGACTCTCTCCGAGCAGTACTTC	CASRAWGSGTSGTLSEQYF
TRBJ1-1	12	TRBV7-2	.	.	TGTGCCAGCAGCTACGATTACACTGAAGCTTTCTTT	CASSYDYTEAFF
TRBJ1-2	12	TRBV28	.	.	TGTGCCAGCAGTTTGAGGGCTTATGGCTACACCTTC	CASSLRAYGYTF
TRBJ2-3	10	TRBV29-1	.	.	TGCAGCGGGGTCACAGATACGCAGTATTTT	CSGVTDTQYF
TRBJ2-7	14	TRBV27	.	.	TGTGCCAGCAGTCGAACTGCGGGTTCCTACGAGCAGTACTTC	CASSRTAGSYEQYF
TRBJ1-6	14	TRBV2	.	.	TGTGCCAGCAGTCTATCAGGGGAGGTTGAGTCCCTCCACTTT	CASSLSGEVESLHF
TRBJ2-2	17	TRBV7-2	TRBD2	.	TGTGCCAGCAGCTTAGGAAGCGGGAGGGGGAACACCGGGGAGCTGTTTTTT	CASSLGSGRGNTGELFF
TRBJ2-3	14	TRBV20-1	TRBD1	.	TGCAGTGCTAGAGTTCAGGGGGCAGAGGATACGCAGTATTTT	CSARVQGAEDTQYF
TRBJ1-1	15	TRBV7-2	TRBD1	many	TGTGCCAGCAGCTTAGGCCCAGGGGGATACACTGAAGCTTTCTTT	CASSLGPGGYTEAFF
TRBJ2-3	16	TRBV7-2	.	.	TGTGCCAGCAGTGATTTATCAGGGGCTGTGGGGAATACGCAGTATTTT	CASSDLSGAVGNTQYF
TRBJ1-5	20	TRBV15	TRBD1	.	TGTGCCACCAGCAGAGATTTACGGGAGCGGGGACAGGGCCCGAATCAGCCCCAGCATTTT	CATSRDLRERGQGPNQPQHF
TRBJ1-3	13	TRBV12-3/TRBV12-4	.	.	TGTGCCAGCAGTTTCGTATCTGGAAACACCATATATTTT	CASSFVSGNTIYF
TRBJ1-2	14	TRBV12-3/TRBV12-4	.	few	TGTGCCAGCAACTTGGGGCCCCAGTACTATGGCTACACCTTC	CASNLGPQYYGYTF
TRBJ1-2	15	TRBV7-2	.	many	TGTGCCAGCACCCCGGGGCTGTTATTTAACTATGGCTACACCTTC	CASTPGLLFNYGYTF
TRBJ1-5	13	TRBV19	TRBD1	.	TGTGCCACCCGGGACAGGGCGAATCAGCCCCAGCATTTT	CATRDRANQPQHF
TRBJ2-3	17	TRBV12-3/TRBV12-4	TRBD2	.	TGTGCCAGCAGCCAGCCCGGACTAGCCCTAGGGACAGATACGCAGTATTTT	CASSQPGLALGTDTQYF
TRBJ2-1	14	TRBV7-2	.	.	TGTGCCAGCAGGAGGGACTTCGTTGGCAATGAGCAGTTCTTC	CASRRDFVGNEQFF
TRBJ2-7	13	TRBV7-2	.	.	TGTGCCAGCAGCTTAGTGGTGCTCCACGAGCAGTACTTC	CASSLVVLHEQYF
TRBJ2-7	13	TRBV10-3	.	.	TGTGCCATCAGTGAGGCGGCAGGGTACGAGCAGTACTTC	CAISEAAGYEQYF
TRBJ2-5	15	TRBV7-2	TRBD2	many	TGTGCCAGCAGCCACCGACTAGCGGGACAAGAGACCCAGTACTTC	CASSHRLAGQETQYF
TRBJ2-7	14	TRBV6-1	.	few	TGTGCCAGCAGGGGGGGAGAGGGGCCCTACGAGCAGTACTTC	CASRGGEGPYEQYF
TRBJ2-2	18	TRBV6-5	TRBD2	.	TGTGCCAGCAGTTACTACGCACCGACTAGCGGGAGGGCGGGGGAGCTGTTTTTT	CASSYYAPTSGRAGELFF
TRBJ2-1	15	TRBV5-1	.	few	TGCGCCAGCAGCTCTTCGGGACATGCGGGGGATGAGCAGTTCTTC	CASSSSGHAGDEQFF
TRBJ2-7	14	TRBV7-2	.	many	TGTGCCAGCAGCTTAAGACGGGACCCCTACGAGCAGTACTTC	CASSLRRDPYEQYF
TRBJ1-1	15	TRBV11-2	.	few	TGTGCCAGCAGCTTAGACGCCAGGGGGAACACTGAAGCTTTCTTT	CASSLDARGNTEAFF
TRBJ2-1	13	TRBV10-3	TRBD2	.	TGTGCCATCACTACGGGAGGGGTCAATGAGCAGTTCTTC	CAITTGGVNEQFF
TRBJ2-3	15	TRBV4-1	TRBD2	.	TGCGCCAGCAGCCCATGGGGACTACCCCCAGATACGCAGTATTTT	CASSPWGLPPDTQYF
TRBJ2-1	16	TRBV20-1	TRBD2	.	TGCAGTGCTAGAGGAGCGGGAGGGGAGTCCTACAATGAGCAGTTCTTC	CSARGAGGESYNEQFF
TRBJ2-7	17	TRBV18	TRBD2	few	TGTGCCAGCTCACCACGGGCTAGCGGGATTGGCGCCTACGAGCAGTACTTC	CASSPRASGIGAYEQYF
TRBJ1-5	16	TRBV7-8	.	many	TGTGCCAGCAGCTTAGCCGTTACGGGGAGCAATCAGCCCCAGCATTTT	CASSLAVTGSNQPQHF
TRBJ2-5	15	TRBV14	TRBD1	.	TGTGCCAGCAGCCAACTTTCAGGGGGTAGGGAGACCCAGTACTTC	CASSQLSGGRETQYF
TRBJ1-4	15	TRBV4-1	.	.	TGCGCCAGCAGCCAAGTTTTACCCGCCGGGGAAAAACTGTTTTTT	CASSQVLPAGEKLFF
TRBJ1-1	14	TRBV19	.	.	TGTGCCAGTAGTATTTACCCTGTAAACACTGAAGCTTTCTTT	CASSIYPVNTEAFF
TRBJ2-1	15	TRBV9	TRBD1	.	TGTGCCAGCAGCGTAGAGGGGGCAGCCTACAATGAGCAGTTCTTC	CASSVEGAAYNEQFF
TRBJ1-1	14	TRBV10-3	.	many	TGTGCCACCCAACGCCCCTCGGACGGCACTGAAGCTTTCTTT	CATQRPSDGTEAFF
TRBJ1-1	14	TRBV7-2	.	many	TGTGCCAGCAGCTTAGCACCCAGTAGAACTGAAGCTTTCTTT	CASSLAPSRTEAFF
TRBJ1-3	15	TRBV7-2	TRBD1	few	TGTGCCAGCAGCTTAGTCACAGGGGGTTTAAACACCATATATTTT	CASSLVTGGLNTIYF
TRBJ1-5	14	TRBV12-3/TRBV12-4	.	.	TGTGCCAGCAGTTTGAGGCAGGGGATTCAGCCCCAGCATTTT	CASSLRQGIQPQHF
TRBJ2-7	13	TRBV27	.	.	TGTGCCAGCAGCACTTCACGAGTCTACGAGCAGTACTTC	CASSTSRVYEQYF
TRBJ2-7	15	TRBV12-5	.	few	TGTGCTAGTGGTTCCCCAACCAGCGGAGACTTAGAGCAGTACTTC	CASGSPTSGDLEQYF
TRBJ2-1	16	TRBV15	.	.	TGTGCCACCAGCAGAGACGGGGGGCCTCCCTACAATGAGCAGTTCTTC	CATSRDGGPPYNEQFF
TRBJ2-7	15	TRBV7-2	.	few	TGTGCCAGCAGCTTAGTACGGGGGACCTACTACGAGCAGTACTTC	CASSLVRGTYYEQYF
TRBJ1-4	14	TRBV6-1	.	.	TGTGCCACCTTTAAGGGGAATTTTAATGAAAAACTGTTTTTT	CATFKGNFNEKLFF
TRBJ1-1	14	TRBV7-9	.	few	TGTGCCGGTAGGGGGGCCGGGGTGAACACTGAAGCTTTCTTT	CAGRGAGVNTEAFF